This is a list of T cell receptor beta chains from one sample in a study of shared clonotypes between healthy human individuals. Data came from immunoSEQ multiplex PCR; TCRdb stores just in-frame clones and leaves some out. The sample records approximately 2.5 million clones, 93% being singletons. Sequenced material: naive CD4+ T cells from PBMCs. These TCRs come from a young man in good health. Some clones in this sample may be carry-over from other donors' samples. Each CDR3 is given with its conserved first and last residue.

v_gene	j_gene	CDR3aa
TRBV6-5	TRBJ1-2	CASSFGGSGYGYTF
TRBV9	TRBJ2-1	CASSVGGGRAYNEQFF
TRBV9	TRBJ1-4	CASSGDRGREKLFF
TRBV30	TRBJ2-7	CAWSPGQGVNEQYF
TRBV7-3	TRBJ2-1	CASSAGLYNEQFF
TRBV10-3	TRBJ2-7	CAIRSDREAYEQYF
TRBV5-1	TRBJ2-1	CASSPEVGQTNEQFF
TRBV6-5	TRBJ2-7	CASSTGQDPYEQYF
TRBV29-1	TRBJ2-7	CSVAGRTSYEQYF
TRBV5-1	TRBJ2-7	CASSLVQGFYEQYF
TRBV5-1	TRBJ2-7	CASSFLLSYEQYF
TRBV16	TRBJ2-7	CASSHGWVFEQYF
TRBV7-9	TRBJ1-5	CASSPTGPQPQHF
TRBV7-9	TRBJ1-2	CASSFRLAGDYGYTF
TRBV11-1	TRBJ1-3	CASSLTPSGGTGNTIYF